A single sample gave rise to the 24 T cell receptor beta chains below, sequenced in a study of CXCR3-negative and CXCR3-positive naive CD8 T cells. No antigens are known for them. Study-level points and caveats: In CXCR3-positive naive cells, the TRB CDR3s were more hydrophobic than in CXCR3-negative naive cells.

The libraries of TRB cDNA were constructed through 5' RACE using UMI labels. TCRdb re-called the 5' RACE reads and gives one entry per CDR3 protein, without DNA. The sample table includes tens of thousands of distinct CDR3 sequences. Sequenced sample: naive CXCR3+ CD8+ T cells from blood. Specified subset: CD45RO-CCR7+CD27+CD95- naive CD8+ T cells expressing CXCR3 (TNR3+). These receptors were taken from a human donor in good health. Some clones in this sample may be carry-over from other donors' samples.

V is TRBV11-3 and J is TRBJ2-7; there is no DNA to check the TCRdb D call of TRBD2. This CDR3 is built from 16 residues. Per the germline V gene, CDR1 is SGHNT and CDR2 is YENEEA. This CDR3 reads CASSPEEGPGDYEQYF. The entire variable domain, with the rest obtained from reference TRBV11-3 and TRBJ2-7, is as follows: EAGVVQSPRYKIIEKKQPVAFWCNPISGHNTLYWYLQNLGQGPELLIRYENEEAVDDSQLPKDRFSAERLKGVDSTLKIQPAELGDSAVYLCASSPEEGPGDYEQYFGPGTRLTVT.

This chain links TRBV6-5 with TRBJ1-4; lacking DNA, the TRBD1 call made by TCRdb goes unchecked. Germline CDR1 reads MNHEY; CDR2 reads SVGAGI. This CDR3 comprises 14 residues. CDR3 loop: CASSSDRLNEKLFF.

V and J are TRBV7-9 and TRBJ2-1. Germline V gene sequence: CDR1 SEHNR, CDR2 FQNEAQ (reference sequence). This CDR3 is built from 16 residues. The chain's CDR3 is CASSLDIGSSYNEQFF.

This chain uses TRBV14 with TRBJ2-1. The V gene's germline CDR1 is SGHDN and CDR2 FVKESK. The length of the CDR3 is 17 residues. The CDR3 loop is CASSQEVQGSSYNEQFF.

V gene TRBV28 combines with J gene TRBJ2-1; TCRdb calls TRBD2, which cannot be checked without DNA. In germline, CDR1 is MDHEN, CDR2 SYDVKM. CDR3 length equals 14 residues. CDR3 protein: CASSLGTRRDEQFF. The variable domain in full, completed from reference TRBV28 and TRBJ2-1, reads DVKVTQSSRYLVKRTGEKVFLECVQDMDHENMFWYRQDPGLGLRLIYFSYDVKMKEKGDIPEGYSVSREKKERFSLILESASTNQTSMYLCASSLGTRRDEQFFGPGTRLTVL.

The rearrangement joins TRBV20-1 to TRBJ1-5; the D call of TRBD1 rests on TCRdb alone, since no DNA is present to check it. This CDR3 is 14 amino acids long. Per the germline V gene, CDR1 is DFQATT and CDR2 is SNEGSKA (reference sequence). CDR3 in amino acids: CSAALTGLNQPQHF.

The chain links TRBV4-1 to TRBJ2-7; the TCRdb call, TRBD2, lacks DNA for checking. Germline CDR1 MGHRA, CDR2 YSYEKL. This CDR3 is 14 amino acids long. This CDR3 reads CASSQFLADYEQYF.

The rearrangement joins TRBV15 to TRBJ1-4; the TCRdb D gene call, TRBD1, has no DNA to confirm it. In germline, CDR1 is LNHNV, CDR2 YYDKDF (reference sequence). This CDR3 region has 14 residues. The CDR3 region is CATSRGQNNEKLFF. The full variable domain, completed using reference TRBV15 and TRBJ1-4, is DAMVIQNPRYQVTQFGKPVTLSCSQTLNHNVMYWYQQKSSQAPKLLFHYYDKDFNNEADTPDNFQSRRPNTSFCFLDIRSPGLGDTAMYLCATSRGQNNEKLFFGSGTQLSVL.

This chain links TRBV2 with TRBJ2-7; TCRdb calls TRBD1, which cannot be checked without DNA. The germline V gene has CDR1 SNHLY and CDR2 FYNNEI. The CDR3 loop spans 13 amino acids. The CDR3 spells CASMGREPHEQYF. The variable domain in full, with the rest retrieved from reference TRBV2 and TRBJ2-7, is EPEVTQTPSHQVTQMGQEVILRCVPISNHLYFYWYRQILGQKVEFLVSFYNNEISEKSEIFDDQFSVERPDGSNFTLKIRSTKLEDSAMYFCASMGREPHEQYFGPGTRLTVT.

The rearrangement links TRBV5-1 to TRBJ2-7; TCRdb's D call, TRBD1, is unchecked because there is no DNA. The CDR3 runs 13 residues. The V gene's germline CDR1 is SGHRS and CDR2 YFSETQ. The CDR3 sequence is CARESTGIHEQYF.

This chain joins TRBV29-1 and TRBJ2-1; TCRdb designates TRBD1, a call that cannot be tested without DNA. The CDR3 has 11 amino acids. Per germline, CDR1 SQVTM and CDR2 ANQGSEA. CDR3: CSVERGNEQFF.

This chain connects TRBV7-9 to TRBJ2-1; checking the TCRdb D call of TRBD1 is not possible without DNA. This CDR3 comprises 15 residues. Germline V gene data show CDR1 as SEHNR and CDR2 as FQNEAQ (reference sequence). The CDR3 region is CASSPIRGAENEQFF.

This chain joins TRBV6-2 or TRBV6-3 and TRBJ2-7; with no DNA, the TCRdb D assignment of TRBD1 cannot be verified. Germline V gives CDR1 MNHEY, CDR2 SVGEGT. There are 14 residues in the CDR3. CDR3 in amino acids: CASSRRDRPYEQYF.

V usage is TRBV7-2 and J usage is TRBJ2-3; the TCRdb call, TRBD2, lacks DNA for checking. The CDR3 totals 18 residues. CDR1 SGHTA and CDR2 FQGNSA come from the germline V gene. The CDR3 loop reads CASSFGTSGRAPADTQYF.

This chain uses TRBV7-8 with TRBJ2-1; TCRdb outputs TRBD2, but without DNA this stays unchecked. The CDR3 has 15 amino acids. The germline V gene encodes CDR1 SGHVS and CDR2 FQNEAQ. The CDR3 region is CASSLGGYRSNEQFF.

The V gene is TRBV28, the J gene TRBJ2-1; TCRdb's D call, TRBD2, is unchecked because there is no DNA. The CDR3 length is 20 residues. Germline-derived CDR1 and CDR2 are MDHEN and SYDVKM. The CDR3 loop reads CASSFDWTSGRDGPRNEQFF.

This chain links TRBV11-2 with TRBJ2-2; TCRdb lists TRBD2, though no DNA is available to test this call. The CDR3 covers 18 residues. Germline V CDR1 and CDR2: SGHAT, FQNNGV. The CDR3 sequence is CASSLALAGDGHTGELFF. The full variable domain, in which reference TRBV11-2 and TRBJ2-2 provide the parts outside the CDR3, is EAGVAQSPRYKIIEKRQSVAFWCNPISGHATLYWYQQILGQGPKLLIQFQNNGVVDDSQLPKDRFSAERLKGVDSTLKIQPAKLEDSAVYLCASSLALAGDGHTGELFFGEGSRLTVL.

This chain's CDR3 is CASSWRTGKQETQYF. The chain joins TRBV12-3 or TRBV12-4 to TRBJ2-5; the TCRdb call, TRBD1, lacks DNA for checking. This CDR3 region has 15 residues.

This chain connects TRBV12-3 or TRBV12-4 to TRBJ2-5. The CDR3 loop spans 13 amino acids. CDR3 amino acids: CASSFGSGETQYF.

The chain couples TRBV12-3 or TRBV12-4 to TRBJ1-1. CDR3 length equals 15 residues. The CDR3 sequence: CASSLDAEPIEGAFF.

The chain combines TRBV6-4 with TRBJ1-2. Per the germline V gene, CDR1 is MRHNA and CDR2 is SNTAGT. The CDR3 spans 13 residues. CDR3 in amino acids: CASSDDYEDGYTF.

The chain employs TRBV2 and TRBJ2-1. From germline, CDR1 is SNHLY and CDR2 FYNNEI. CDR3 length equals 13 residues. The CDR3 sequence is CPSSEWAYNEQFF. Full variable domain (rest looked up from reference TRBV2 and TRBJ2-1): EPEVTQTPSHQVTQMGQEVILRCVPISNHLYFYWYRQILGQKVEFLVSFYNNEISEKSEIFDDQFSVERPDGSNFTLKIRSTKLEDSAMYFCPSSEWAYNEQFFGPGTRLTVL.

The chain uses TRBV7-2 and TRBJ2-2; the D gene TCRdb calls, TRBD1, cannot be checked with no DNA. Germline CDR1 and CDR2: SGHTA and FQGNSA. The CDR3 is 16 amino acids. The CDR3 here is CASSLGSGHVTGELFF.

The CDR3 reads CASSPGGTTHTQYF. The gene calls are TRBV11-3 and TRBJ2-3; TCRdb outputs TRBD2, but without DNA this stays unchecked. Germline V gene sequence: CDR1 SGHNT, CDR2 YENEEA. The CDR3 runs to 14 residues.